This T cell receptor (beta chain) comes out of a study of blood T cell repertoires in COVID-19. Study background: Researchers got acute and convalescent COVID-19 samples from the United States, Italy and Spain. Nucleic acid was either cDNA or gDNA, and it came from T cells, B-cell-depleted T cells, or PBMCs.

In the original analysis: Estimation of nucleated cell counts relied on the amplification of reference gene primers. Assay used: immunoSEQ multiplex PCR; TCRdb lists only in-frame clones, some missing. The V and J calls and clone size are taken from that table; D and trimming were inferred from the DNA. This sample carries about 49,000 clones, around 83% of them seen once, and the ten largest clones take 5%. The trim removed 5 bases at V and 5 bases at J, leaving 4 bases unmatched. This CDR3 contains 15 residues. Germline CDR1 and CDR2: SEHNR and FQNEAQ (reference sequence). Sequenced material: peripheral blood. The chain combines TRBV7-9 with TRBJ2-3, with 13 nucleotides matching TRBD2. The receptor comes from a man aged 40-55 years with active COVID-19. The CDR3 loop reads CASSPGLAGRDTQYF. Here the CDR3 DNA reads TGTGCCAGCAGCCCGGGACTAGCGGGGAGAGATACGCAGTATTTT.